These 6 T cell receptor beta chains were sequenced from one sample in a study of shared clonotypes between healthy human individuals. Here immunoSEQ multiplex PCR was the method, and the copy in TCRdb shows in-frame clones only, minus some. The sample holds just over 2,000,000 clones; over 85% are singletons and the top ten take roughly 0.13%. Sequencing was carried out using naive CD4+ T cells sorted from blood. Noted subset: CD45RA+ positively selected. All receptors derive from a man between 18 and 29 years old in good health.

This rearrangement joins TRBV30 to TRBJ2-1; D assignment may be TRBD1 or TRBD2 (6 bases each). Germline values: CDR1 GTSNPN, CDR2 SVGIG (reference sequence). Trimming stripped 3 bases from V and 7 bases from J, with 13 bases between. The CDR3 loop spans 13 amino acids. CDR3 in amino acids: CAWRIGGGNEQFF. DNA of the CDR3: TGTGCCTGGAGGATTGGAGGGGGGAATGAGCAGTTCTTC.

The gene calls are TRBV7-2 and TRBJ2-5; no clear D gene. The CDR3 consists of 13 residues. The V gene's germline CDR1 is SGHTA and CDR2 FQGNSA. Trimming stripped 1 base from V and 4 bases from J, with 7 bases between. CDR3 nucleotide sequence: TGTGCCAGCAGCTTAGGTTTTATAGAGACCCAGTACTTC. Protein: CASSLGFIETQYF. Complete variable domain (other parts from reference TRBV7-2 and TRBJ2-5): GAGVSQSPSNKVTEKGKDVELRCDPISGHTALYWYRQSLGQGLEFLIYFQGNSAPDKSGLPSDRFSAERTGGSVSTLTIQRTQQEDSAVYLCASSLGFIETQYFGPGTRLLVL.

This rearrangement joins TRBV29-1 to TRBJ2-7; 8 bases are shared with TRBD1. The germline gives CDR1 SQVTM, CDR2 ANQGSEA. The CDR3 runs 13 residues. The ends lost 6 bases at V and 5 bases at J; junction bases unmatched: 9. As DNA, the CDR3 is TGCAGCGTCACTGACAGGGGCGACCACGAGCAGTACTTC. It is translated as CSVTDRGDHEQYF.

The chain is built from TRBV2 and TRBJ2-3, with 9 positions matching TRBD2. Germline V lookup: CDR1 SNHLY, CDR2 FYNNEI. This CDR3 contains 17 residues. The V gene end was trimmed by 5 bases and the J gene end by 6 bases; junction bases not matched to a gene: 15. The chain's CDR3 is CASSLLTVAGADDTQYF. DNA for the CDR3: TGTGCCAGCAGTCTTCTAACAGTAGCGGGGGCTGACGATACGCAGTATTTT.

The chain carries TRBV5-1 and TRBJ2-3, with TRBD1 matching 8 bases. Trimming removed 6 bases from V and 0 bases from J; junction bases left unmatched: 6. There are 15 residues in the CDR3. CDR1 is SGHRS and CDR2 is YFSETQ in the germline V gene. CDR3: CASKRTGPSTDTQYF. In nucleotides, the CDR3 is TGCGCCAGCAAAAGGACAGGGCCTAGCACAGATACGCAGTATTTT.

This clone was counted once. The rearrangement joins TRBV6-5 to TRBJ2-7, with D perhaps matching TRBD1 or TRBD2 (6 bases each). CDR1 and CDR2 from the germline V gene are MNHEY and SVGAGI. V lost 6 bases and J lost 2, with 17 bases in between. The CDR3 extends over 15 amino acids. The CDR3 is CASSLRGLNPYEQYF. In nucleotides, the CDR3 is TGTGCCAGCAGCCTTCGGGGGCTAAACCCCTACGAGCAGTACTTC.